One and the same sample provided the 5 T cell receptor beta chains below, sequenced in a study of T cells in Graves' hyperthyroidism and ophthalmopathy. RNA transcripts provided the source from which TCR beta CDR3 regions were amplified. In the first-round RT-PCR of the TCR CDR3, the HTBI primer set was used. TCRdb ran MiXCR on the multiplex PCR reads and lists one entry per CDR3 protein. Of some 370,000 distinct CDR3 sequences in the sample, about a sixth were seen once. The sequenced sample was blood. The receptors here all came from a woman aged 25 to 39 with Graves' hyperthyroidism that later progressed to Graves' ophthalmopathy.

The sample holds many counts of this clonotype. The CDR3 DNA sequence: TGTGCCAGCACCCAGGACAGGGGGCGATCCGTCCACAATGAGCAGTTCTTC. As protein: CASTQDRGRSVHNEQFF. This sequence joins TRBV2 and TRBJ2-1; TRBD1 agrees at 11 bases. Trimming at V came to 7 bases and at J to 5 bases, leaving 13 bases not matched to a gene. The CDR3 runs to 17 residues. From germline, CDR1 is SNHLY and CDR2 FYNNEI.

CDR3 nucleotides: TGTGCCAGTCCGACTAGCGGGCCTCCTTACAATGAGCAGTTCTTC. This codes for CASPTSGPPYNEQFF. This chain connects TRBV2 to TRBJ2-1, with TRBD2 matching over 10 bases. The CDR3 has 15 amino acids. The trim removed 9 bases at V and 4 bases at J, leaving 9 bases unmatched. Germline values: CDR1 SNHLY, CDR2 FYNNEI.

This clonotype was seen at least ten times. The CDR3 sequence: CSASELAGGRNEQFF. CDR3 DNA: TGCAGTGCTAGCGAACTAGCGGGAGGAAGGAATGAGCAGTTCTTC. V is TRBV20-1 and J is TRBJ2-1, with 12 bases identical to TRBD2. From germline, CDR1 is DFQATT and CDR2 SNEGSKA (reference sequence). Trimming at V came to 3 bases and at J to 7 bases, leaving 7 bases not matched to a gene. The CDR3 totals 15 residues.

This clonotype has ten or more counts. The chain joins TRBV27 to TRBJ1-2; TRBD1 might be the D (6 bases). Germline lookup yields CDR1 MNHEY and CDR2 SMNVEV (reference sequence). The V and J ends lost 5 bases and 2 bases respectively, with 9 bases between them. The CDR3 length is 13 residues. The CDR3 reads CASSRGVNYGYTF. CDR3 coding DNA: TGTGCCAGCAGTAGGGGGGTAAACTATGGCTACACCTTC.

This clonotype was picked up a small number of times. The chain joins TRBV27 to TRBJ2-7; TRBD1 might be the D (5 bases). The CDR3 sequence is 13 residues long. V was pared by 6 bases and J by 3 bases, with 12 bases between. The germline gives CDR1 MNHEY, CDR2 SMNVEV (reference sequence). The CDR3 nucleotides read TGTGCCAGCAGACGAATTAGGGGCTACGAGCAGTACTTC. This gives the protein CASRRIRGYEQYF.